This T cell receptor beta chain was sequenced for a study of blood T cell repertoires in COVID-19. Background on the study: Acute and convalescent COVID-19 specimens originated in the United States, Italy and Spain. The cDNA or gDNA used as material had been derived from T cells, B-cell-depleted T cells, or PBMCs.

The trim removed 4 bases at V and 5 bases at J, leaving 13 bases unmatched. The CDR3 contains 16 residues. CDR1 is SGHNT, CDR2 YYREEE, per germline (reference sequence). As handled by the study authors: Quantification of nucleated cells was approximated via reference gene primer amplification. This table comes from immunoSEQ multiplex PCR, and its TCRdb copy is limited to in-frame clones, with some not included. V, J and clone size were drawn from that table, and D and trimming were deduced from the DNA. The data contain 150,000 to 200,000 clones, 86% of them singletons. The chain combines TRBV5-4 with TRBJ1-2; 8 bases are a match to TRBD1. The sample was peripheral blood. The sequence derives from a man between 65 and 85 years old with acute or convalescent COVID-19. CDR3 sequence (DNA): TGTGCCAGCAGCCAGGGGGCGATGGGTTCATATTATGGCTACACCTTC. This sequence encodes CASSQGAMGSYYGYTF.